The rows below give T cell receptor beta chains drawn from one sample of a study of control samples from healthy donors and cancer patients. Produced via immunoSEQ multiplex PCR; TCRdb's table is partial and in-frame only. The data hold over 80,000 clones, with roughly 80% observed a single time. The sample taken for sequencing was blood. These receptors were obtained from a man aged 25 to 45 in good health. Each CDR3 is given with its conserved first and last residue. The D gene is left open where the match is weak. Part of the rows lack a size; the others show once, few, many or a class for expanded clones.

TRBV21-1	once	TRBJ2-1	.	TGTGCCAGCAGCAGTTGCCAGGGTCCCTACAATGAGCAGTTCTTC	CASSSCQGPYNEQFF
TRBV5-1	.	TRBJ1-5	.	TGCGCCAGCAGCTTGACAGGGTACAATCAGCCCCAGCATTTT	CASSLTGYNQPQHF
TRBV6-5	.	TRBJ1-5	TRBD1	TGTGCCAGCAGTTTTGACAGGGCTAGCAATCAGCCCCAGCATTTT	CASSFDRASNQPQHF
TRBV7-6	.	TRBJ1-1	.	TGTGCCAGCAGCCGGGACGGCGCCGTGAACACTGAAGCTTTCTTT	CASSRDGAVNTEAFF
TRBV5-1	.	TRBJ2-1	.	TGCGCCAGCAGCTTGGAAGCGACTGGAAATAACAATGAGCAGTTCTTC	CASSLEATGNNNEQFF
TRBV6-2/TRBV6-3	.	TRBJ1-1	.	TGTGCCAGCAGCCGCGGGACACCGATTGAAGCTTTCTTT	CASSRGTPIEAFF
TRBV18	.	TRBJ2-2	TRBD2	TGTGCCACCTCTACGATAGCGGGGCCGAACACCGGGGAGCTGTTTTTT	CATSTIAGPNTGELFF
TRBV21-1	.	TRBJ1-5	.	TGTGCCAGCAGACAAACAGGGATTCGTCAGCCCCAGCATTTT	CASRQTGIRQPQHF
TRBV7-9	.	TRBJ2-1	.	TGTGCCAGCAGCTTAATCAATGAGCAGTTCTTC	CASSLINEQFF
TRBV10-3	.	TRBJ1-2	.	TGTGCCACTTTGGCCAGGGGCCGGCGTAACACTAACTATGGCTACACCTTC	CATLARGRRNTNYGYTF
TRBV6-2/TRBV6-3	.	TRBJ2-2	.	TGTGCCAGCAGTTACTCGGCCGGGGAGCTGTTTTTT	CASSYSAGELFF
TRBV7-3	.	TRBJ1-1	.	TGTGCCAGCAGCTTAATGCAGGGGACGGCTGAAGCTTTCTTT	CASSLMQGTAEAFF
TRBV10-3	few	TRBJ1-5	.	TGTGCCATCAGTCCCACCAATCAGCCCCAGCATTTT	CAISPTNQPQHF
TRBV28	.	TRBJ1-5	.	TGTGCCAGCAGTTTATACGAGGCCTTGGTCAATCAGCCCCAGCATTTT	CASSLYEALVNQPQHF
TRBV4-1	once	TRBJ1-1	.	TGCGCCAGCAGCCACCCGGGACGGAAAAGGAACACTGAAGCTTTCTTT	CASSHPGRKRNTEAFF
TRBV5-6	.	TRBJ2-1	TRBD1	TGTGCCAGCAGCTTGTTAAACAGGGGTGGATATGAGCAGTTCTTC	CASSLLNRGGYEQFF
TRBV5-6	.	TRBJ2-1	TRBD2	TGTGCCAGCAGTCGTCGCCCGGGACTAGCGGGGTCCAATGAGCAGTTCTTC	CASSRRPGLAGSNEQFF
TRBV18	.	TRBJ1-4	TRBD1	TGTGCCAGCTCCAGAGCCGGACAGGGGCGTAAGGCTAATGAAAAACTGTTTTTT	CASSRAGQGRKANEKLFF
TRBV19	.	TRBJ2-7	TRBD1	TGTGCCAGTACCCCCGGGACAGGGAACTACGAGCAGTACTTC	CASTPGTGNYEQYF
TRBV9	once	TRBJ2-1	.	TGTGCCAGCAGCGTACAGGGATCGGGGATCAATGAGCAGTTCTTC	CASSVQGSGINEQFF
TRBV30	.	TRBJ2-7	.	TGTGCCTGGAGTGTACGCGGACCTCGGGCGTACGAGCAGTACTTC	CAWSVRGPRAYEQYF
TRBV11-2	.	TRBJ2-2	TRBD2	TGTGCCAGCACCCGGGGGGGAGGGACCGGGGAGCTGTTTTTT	CASTRGGGTGELFF
TRBV5-6	.	TRBJ1-5	TRBD1	TGTGCCAGCAGCCCCCGGACAGGGGAACAGCCCCAGCATTTT	CASSPRTGEQPQHF
TRBV5-1	.	TRBJ1-1	.	TGCGCCAGCAGCTTGGAGAGACTAGCTGAAGCTTTCTTT	CASSLERLAEAFF
TRBV14	few	TRBJ1-2	.	TGTGCCAGCAGCCAATACAGCGGCCAGGGAGGCTATGGCTACACCTTC	CASSQYSGQGGYGYTF
TRBV6-5	.	TRBJ1-1	.	TGTGCCAGCACCCCTAGGGGACTGGCCTCTACTGAAGCTTTCTTT	CASTPRGLASTEAFF
TRBV2	.	TRBJ2-7	.	TGTGCCAGCAAATGGCAGGTCTCCTACGAGCAGTACTTC	CASKWQVSYEQYF
TRBV4-1	.	TRBJ2-1	TRBD2	TGCGCCAGCAGCCAAGTCCGACTAGCGGGGGGGTGGGATGAGCAGTTCTTC	CASSQVRLAGGWDEQFF
TRBV28	.	TRBJ1-5	.	TGTGCCAGCAGATATGGGACCGGGGGGCAGCCCCAGCATTTT	CASRYGTGGQPQHF
TRBV27	few	TRBJ2-3	TRBD2	TGTGCCAGCAGTTTCACTAGCGGGGGGCCCACAGATACGCAGTATTTT	CASSFTSGGPTDTQYF
TRBV6-5	.	TRBJ1-5	.	TGTGCCAGCAGCCGCGGAGCAGGTATGAATCAGCCCCAGCATTTT	CASSRGAGMNQPQHF
TRBV9	.	TRBJ2-7	.	TGTGCCAGCAGCGTAGAGGTCTCTTCCTACGAGCAGTACTTC	CASSVEVSSYEQYF
TRBV4-2	.	TRBJ1-5	.	TGTGCCAGCAGCCCAACGGACGATAGCAATCAGCCCCAGCATTTT	CASSPTDDSNQPQHF
TRBV15	.	TRBJ2-7	.	TGTGCCACCAGCAGGGAGGGGGACTGGAACTCCTACGAGCAGTACTTC	CATSREGDWNSYEQYF
TRBV5-6	.	TRBJ1-1	.	TGTGCCAGCAGCGCCCCAGGGTTAGGCACTGAAGCTTTCTTT	CASSAPGLGTEAFF
TRBV18	.	TRBJ2-7	.	TGTGCCAGCTCCCTAACAGGCGCACCCTACGAGCAGTACTTC	CASSLTGAPYEQYF
TRBV6-5	.	TRBJ2-7	.	TGTGCCAGCGCCCTGGGGGCGAAATACGAGCAGTACTTC	CASALGAKYEQYF
TRBV4-1	.	TRBJ1-5	TRBD1	TGCGCCAGCAGCCATCAAAGGACAGGGCGCAATCAGCCCCAGCATTTT	CASSHQRTGRNQPQHF
TRBV3-1/TRBV3-2	.	TRBJ2-4	.	TGTGCCAGCAGCCAGCTGACGGCCGGCGCGGCCAAAAACATTCAGTACTTC	CASSQLTAGAAKNIQYF
TRBV7-3	.	TRBJ2-2	TRBD1	TGTGCCAGCAGCTTAGATCAACAGGGGTCCGGGGAGCTGTTTTTT	CASSLDQQGSGELFF
TRBV2	.	TRBJ2-5	TRBD2	TGTGCCACCGGCCCGGGGGGCCAAGAGACCCAGTACTTC	CATGPGGQETQYF